These 29 T cell receptor beta chains came from one sample sequenced in a study of T cells in localized non-small cell lung cancer. Repertoires were generated with immunoSEQ multiplex PCR, while TCRdb's copy carries only in-frame clones and drops some. The sample lists about 33,000 clones, approximately 92% occurring once. Specimen: peripheral blood, collected before any cancer treatment. All receptors come from a female donor older than 55 with stage I lung adenocarcinoma.

The chain links TRBV27 to TRBJ1-6; 9 bases are a match to TRBD1. This CDR3 is built from 15 residues. The germline V gene has CDR1 MNHEY and CDR2 SMNVEV (reference sequence). Unmatched junction bases numbered 3, after V lost 5 bases and J lost 4 bases. As DNA, the CDR3 is TGTGCCAGCAGTCAACAGGGGGCTTATAATTCACCCCTCCACTTT. Its protein product is CASSQQGAYNSPLHF.

The V and J genes are TRBV27 and TRBJ1-1, with TRBD1 as a possible D gene (5 bases). This CDR3 has 13 amino acids. Germline CDR1 reads MNHEY; CDR2 reads SMNVEV (reference sequence). Trimming removed 5 bases at V and 7 bases at J, with 14 bases between. CDR3 residues: CASSAPGIYEAFF. The CDR3 DNA reads as TGTGCCAGCAGTGCCCCAGGGATTTATGAAGCTTTCTTT.

This clone was recorded once. This chain links TRBV11-3 with TRBJ1-4; 8 bases match TRBD1. V shed 7 bases, J shed 8 bases, and the junction held 6 bases outside the gene matches. Germline V CDR1 and CDR2: SGHNT, YENEEA. The CDR3 extends over 13 amino acids. The CDR3 DNA is TGTGCCAGCACCACTAGGACAGGGGAAAAACTGTTTTTT. Protein sequence: CASTTRTGEKLFF. The entire variable domain, with the rest obtained from reference TRBV11-3 and TRBJ1-4, is as follows: EAGVVQSPRYKIIEKKQPVAFWCNPISGHNTLYWYLQNLGQGPELLIRYENEEAVDDSQLPKDRFSAERLKGVDSTLKIQPAELGDSAVYLCASTTRTGEKLFFGSGTQLSVL.

V usage is TRBV19 and J usage is TRBJ2-1, with 10 bases that match TRBD1. With 5 bases clipped from V and 5 bases from J, the junction kept 9 bases outside the gene matches. This CDR3 contains 16 residues. Germline CDR1 reads LNHDA; CDR2 reads SQIVND (reference sequence). The CDR3 DNA is TGTGCCAGTAGTCTCGTGGGGGGGACAGGGGACAATGAGCAGTTCTTC. Protein sequence: CASSLVGGTGDNEQFF.

The CDR3 spells CASSSGFGNQPQHF. In DNA form, the CDR3 reads TGTGCCAGCAGCTCAGGGTTTGGCAATCAGCCCCAGCATTTT. The chain is built from TRBV5-6 and TRBJ1-5; weak D call: TRBD1 (5 bases). This CDR3 has 14 amino acids. Trimming shortened V by 3 bases and J by 2 bases, and 9 bases separated the two germline ends. Looked up from germline, CDR1 is SGHDT and CDR2 is YYEEEE.

The CDR3 reads CATKGELNTEAFF. CDR3 in DNA: TGTGCCACCAAGGGAGAATTGAACACTGAAGCTTTCTTT. The chain recombines TRBV6-5 with TRBJ1-1; D is ambiguous. Deletions cut 10 bases from V and 0 bases from J, with 12 bases between. CDR3 size: 13 residues. In germline, CDR1 is MNHEY, CDR2 SVGAGI.

The rearrangement joins TRBV6-1 to TRBJ1-5, with D unclear. Trimming removed 6 bases at V and 3 bases at J, with 12 bases between. CDR1 is MNHNS and CDR2 is SASEGT in the germline V gene. This CDR3 is 14 amino acids long. CDR3: CASSGLPINQPQHF. CDR3 nucleotides: TGTGCCAGCAGCGGGCTCCCTATCAATCAGCCCCAGCATTTT.

The chain couples TRBV19 to TRBJ1-6; 7 positions agree with TRBD1. The length of the CDR3 is 16 residues. The germline V gene encodes CDR1 LNHDA and CDR2 SQIVND (reference sequence). With 2 bases clipped from V and 7 bases from J, the junction kept 8 bases outside the gene matches. CDR3 DNA: TGTGCCAGTAGTATAAGTGACAGGGCTCGGAATTCACCCCTCCACTTT. This encodes CASSISDRARNSPLHF.

The V gene is TRBV30, the J gene TRBJ1-1; no definite D call. Trimming cost V 6 bases and J 1 base, with 6 bases left between them. This CDR3 comprises 11 residues. CDR1 GTSNPN and CDR2 SVGIG come from the germline V gene (reference sequence). The CDR3 coding sequence is TGTGCCTGCCTCGGGAACACTGAAGCTTTCTTT. This codes for CACLGNTEAFF.

V usage is TRBV7-8 and J usage is TRBJ1-6; no clear D. The CDR3 is made up of 13 amino acids. Germline values: CDR1 SGHVS, CDR2 FQNEAQ. The germline V and J ends were trimmed by 2 bases and 8 bases, with 7 bases remaining between them. CDR3 sequence reads: CASSLLRDSPLHF. In DNA, the CDR3 is TGTGCCAGCAGCTTACTTAGGGATTCACCCCTCCACTTT. Looking up the rest from reference TRBV7-8 and TRBJ1-6 gives the full variable domain: GAGVSQSPRYKVAKRGQDVALRCDPISGHVSLFWYQQALGQGPEFLTYFQNEAQLDKSGLPSDRFFAERPEGSVSTLKIQRTQQEDSAVYLCASSLLRDSPLHFGNGTRLTVT.

This rearrangement joins TRBV6-1 to TRBJ1-2, with 9 nucleotides matching TRBD1. The germline V gene has CDR1 MNHNS and CDR2 SASEGT. The CDR3 has 14 residues. J gave up 8 bases and V 5 bases, and 9 bases lay outside the gene matches. In nucleotides, the CDR3 is TGTGCCAGCAGTTCGGGTGGGACAGGGTCCGGCTACACCTTC. This gives the protein CASSSGGTGSGYTF.

Only one count was recorded for this clone. In nucleotides, the CDR3 is TGTGCCTGGTCGGGGATTCGGGGGGCTGAAGCTTTCTTT. This encodes CAWSGIRGAEAFF. This chain joins TRBV30 and TRBJ1-1; D is perhaps TRBD1 (5 bases). Germline assignment: CDR1 GTSNPN and CDR2 SVGIG (reference sequence). The CDR3 runs 13 residues. The V end was cut by 5 bases, the J end by 6 bases, with 16 bases between.

This chain links TRBV30 with TRBJ2-7; 8 nucleotides line up with TRBD1. The CDR3 covers 13 residues. The V and J ends lost 1 base and 7 bases, in that order; junction bases with no gene match: 6. Germline V lookup: CDR1 GTSNPN, CDR2 SVGIG (reference sequence). The DNA of the CDR3 is TGTGCCTGGAGTGGGACAGGGATTGGAGAGCAGTACTTC. This codes for CAWSGTGIGEQYF.

J is TRBJ1-4 and V is TRBV4-1; 9 bases are a match to TRBD1. The CDR3 covers 15 residues. Germline V CDR1 and CDR2: MGHRA, YSYEKL. J was trimmed by 4 bases and V by 3 bases; bases with no gene match: 3. CDR3 coding DNA: TGCGCCAGCAGCCAGCACAGGGGGCGTAATGAAAAACTGTTTTTT. Its protein product is CASSQHRGRNEKLFF.

This chain joins TRBV14 and TRBJ1-2, with D maybe TRBD1 (5 bases). V lost 1 base and J 2 bases, leaving 5 bases between the germline ends. Germline-derived CDR1 and CDR2 are SGHDN and FVKESK. The CDR3 is made up of 13 amino acids. In DNA, the CDR3 is TGTGCCAGCAGCCAAGGACAGAACTATGGCTACACCTTC. Translation: CASSQGQNYGYTF. The variable domain in full, completed from reference TRBV14 and TRBJ1-2, reads EAGVTQFPSHSVIEKGQTVTLRCDPISGHDNLYWYRRVMGKEIKFLLHFVKESKQDESGMPNNRFLAERTGGTYSTLKVQPAELEDSGVYFCASSQGQNYGYTFGSGTRLTVV.

The chain couples TRBV6-5 to TRBJ1-4, with TRBD1 identical over 7 bases. CDR3 length: 15 residues. Unmatched junction bases numbered 5, after V lost 5 bases and J lost 2 bases. Germline CDR1 MNHEY, CDR2 SVGAGI. The chain's CDR3 is CASSAQGVTNEKLFF. CDR3 sequence (DNA): TGTGCCAGCAGTGCTCAGGGGGTTACTAATGAAAAACTGTTTTTT.

On this clone: The junction shows a germline mismatch at one end, possibly a read error. The chain recombines TRBV7-2 with TRBJ1-2, with a tentative D call TRBD1 (5 bases). Germline V gives CDR1 SGHTA, CDR2 FQGNSA. This CDR3 region has 14 residues. As DNA, the CDR3 is TGTGCCAGCACTCCCACGGCGCGGGACTATGGTTACACCTTC. Its translation is CASTPTARDYGYTF.

The genes are TRBV30 and TRBJ2-5; weak D call: TRBD1 (5 bases). Germline V gives CDR1 GTSNPN, CDR2 SVGIG (reference sequence). V lost 1 base, J lost 7 bases, and 16 bases lay in between. This CDR3 region has 14 residues. CDR3 residues: CAWSGRGPQLTQYF. The CDR3 DNA reads TGTGCCTGGAGTGGTAGGGGCCCGCAGCTGACCCAGTACTTC.

This sequence joins TRBV2 and TRBJ2-2, with TRBD1 identical over 10 bases. This CDR3 contains 14 residues. Trimming took 5 bases from V and 7 from J; bases not matched to a gene: 4. The germline V gene has CDR1 SNHLY and CDR2 FYNNEI. For the CDR3, the DNA is TGTGCCAGCAGTTTGACAGGGGGCCTCGGGGAGCTGTTTTTT. Translated, it gives CASSLTGGLGELFF.

The chain recombines TRBV5-4 with TRBJ2-7; 7 bases agree with TRBD2. The V and J ends lost 0 bases and 4 bases, in that order; junction bases with no gene match: 7. Germline V gene sequence: CDR1 SGHNT, CDR2 YYREEE (reference sequence). CDR3 length: 15 residues. The CDR3 DNA reads TGTGCCAGCAGCTTGGCGGGCGGGGGAGTTTACGAGCAGTACTTC. This gives the protein CASSLAGGGVYEQYF.

The chain couples TRBV6-1 to TRBJ1-1; D may be TRBD1 (5 bases). The CDR3 consists of 13 residues. The V gene lost 9 bases and the J gene lost 2 bases, with 13 bases spanning the gap. CDR1 is MNHNS, CDR2 SASEGT, per germline. Here the CDR3 DNA reads TGTGCCAGTTCAGGGTACAGTAACACTGAAGCTTTCTTT. Protein: CASSGYSNTEAFF.

The chain links TRBV28 to TRBJ2-7; 12 bases line up with TRBD2. The CDR3 extends over 15 amino acids. The V and J ends lost 6 bases and 2 bases, in that order; junction bases with no gene match: 5. Germline lookup yields CDR1 MDHEN and CDR2 SYDVKM. Written as DNA, the CDR3 is TGTGCCAGCAGCATTCCTAGCGGGGGGGCCTACGAGCAGTACTTC. Translated, it gives CASSIPSGGAYEQYF.

The chain recombines TRBV7-2 with TRBJ1-3; tentative D call: TRBD1 (6 bases). The CDR3 spans 14 residues. V lost 5 bases and J 2 bases, leaving 10 bases between the germline ends. Germline CDR1 and CDR2: SGHTA and FQGNSA. The CDR3 region has the DNA TGTGCCAGCAGCGCGAGGGGGGCTGGAAACACCATATATTTT. This encodes CASSARGAGNTIYF.

The chain links TRBV19 to TRBJ2-2; D is uncertain. V was clipped by 7 bases and J by 5 bases, with 11 bases between them. The germline gives CDR1 LNHDA, CDR2 SQIVND (reference sequence). This CDR3 region has 13 residues. The CDR3 protein is CASKTIRTGELFF. DNA of the CDR3: TGTGCCAGTAAGACGATTAGGACCGGGGAGCTGTTTTTT. The full variable domain, its missing parts supplied by reference TRBV19 and TRBJ2-2, is DGGITQSPKYLFRKEGQNVTLSCEQNLNHDAMYWYRQDPGQGLRLIYYSQIVNDFQKGDIAEGYSVSREKKESFPLTVTSAQKNPTAFYLCASKTIRTGELFFGEGSRLTVL.

The V and J genes are TRBV28 and TRBJ1-5; D gene ambiguous. Looked up from germline, CDR1 is MDHEN and CDR2 is SYDVKM. The CDR3 is made up of 14 amino acids. The V end lost 2 bases, the J end lost 0 bases, and 5 bases lay between the germline ends. DNA of the CDR3: TGTGCCAGCAGTTTAGCTTATAGCAATCAGCCCCAGCATTTT. This sequence encodes CASSLAYSNQPQHF. Together with reference TRBV28 and TRBJ1-5, the CDR3 gives the full variable domain: DVKVTQSSRYLVKRTGEKVFLECVQDMDHENMFWYRQDPGLGLRLIYFSYDVKMKEKGDIPEGYSVSREKKERFSLILESASTNQTSMYLCASSLAYSNQPQHFGDGTRLSIL.

This clone came up a few times. This rearrangement joins TRBV7-9 to TRBJ1-2; D possibly corresponds to TRBD1 (5 bases). CDR1 and CDR2 (germline): SEHNR, FQNEAQ (reference sequence). V was cut by 3 bases and J by 3 bases, with 11 bases left in between. This CDR3 has 14 amino acids. CDR3 nucleotide sequence: TGTGCCAGCAGCTTCAGAGGGACGGACTATGGCTACACCTTC. Its protein product is CASSFRGTDYGYTF.

This clone has a single count. The V call is TRBV18, the J call TRBJ2-5; D perhaps matches TRBD2 (6 bases). Trimming left V 3 bases short and J 1 base short, with 15 bases between. Germline CDR1 is KGHSH and CDR2 is LQKENI. CDR3 length equals 16 residues. DNA for the CDR3: TGTGCCAGCTCACCCCGGGACTCCGCTCCCCAAGAGACCCAGTACTTC. Protein product: CASSPRDSAPQETQYF. The full variable domain, with the rest looked up from reference TRBV18 and TRBJ2-5, is NAGVMQNPRHLVRRRGQEARLRCSPMKGHSHVYWYRQLPEEGLKFMVYLQKENIIDESGMPKERFSAEFPKEGPSILRIQQVVRGDSAAYFCASSPRDSAPQETQYFGPGTRLLVL.

The chain has TRBV11-3 and TRBJ2-3; TRBD1 matches 7 bases. V gave up 1 base and J gave up 2 bases; unmatched junction bases: 6. The germline CDR1 and CDR2 sequences are SGHNT and YENEEA. The CDR3 has 16 amino acids. The CDR3 is CASSLGQGLDTDTQYF. The CDR3 DNA sequence: TGTGCCAGCAGCTTAGGACAGGGTTTGGACACAGATACGCAGTATTTT.

This clone was picked up one time. The genes are TRBV6-5 and TRBJ1-2, with a tentative D call TRBD1 (5 bases). Looked up from germline, CDR1 is MNHEY and CDR2 is SVGAGI. V was shortened by 1 base and J by 4 bases, with 13 bases between the two germline ends. This CDR3 has 15 amino acids. This CDR3 is CASSYFRDGGYGYTF. The CDR3 DNA is TGTGCCAGCAGTTACTTCCGGGACGGGGGCTATGGCTACACCTTC.